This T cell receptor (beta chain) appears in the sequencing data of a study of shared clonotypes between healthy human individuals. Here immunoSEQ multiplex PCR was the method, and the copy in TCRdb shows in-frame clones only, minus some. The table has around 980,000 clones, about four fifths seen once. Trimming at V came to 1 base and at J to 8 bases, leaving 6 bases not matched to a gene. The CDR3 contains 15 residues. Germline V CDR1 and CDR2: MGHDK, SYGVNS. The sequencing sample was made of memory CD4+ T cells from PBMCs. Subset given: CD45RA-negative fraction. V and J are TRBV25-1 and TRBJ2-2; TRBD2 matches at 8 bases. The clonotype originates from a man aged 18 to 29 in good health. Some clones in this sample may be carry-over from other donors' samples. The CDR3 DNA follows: TGTGCCAGCAGTGAATGGTCCGGGAGGGCGGGGGAGCTGTTTTTT. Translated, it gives CASSEWSGRAGELFF.